This TCR beta chain was identified in a study of beta chain features in type 1 diabetes (dated by TCRdb to the late 2010s). With respect to the entire study: Patients and healthy donors did not differ in mean age, gender distribution, total cell number or subset yield. A total of 107,917,701 sorted cells were examined across all samples, and the number of cells per subset was strongly correlated with RNA yield. In the study, TCRB repertoires of sorted circulating CD4+ T cell subsets from recently diagnosed type 1 diabetes patients were compared with those of matched healthy donors. Naive and central memory subsets were obtained from all 30 or so donors, but regulatory and stem cell-like memory subsets were isolated from only 8 patients and roughly eight healthy donors.

The paper's findings and limits, for the study overall: Because the HLA sub-analyses included only small numbers of individuals, any influence of HLA type on TCRB rearrangement was left unresolved. Type 1 diabetes patients showed a moderate but significant shortening of TCRB CDR3 length in all four CD4+ subsets. The naive, central memory and regulatory TCRB repertoires appeared to resemble one another more closely among patients than among healthy donors. PCR may preferentially amplify shorter templates, but because patient and control samples were amplified and corrected together, any resulting skew would affect both groups equally. Because cDNA rather than genomic DNA was sequenced, highly expressing activated cells could have been over-represented, although no difference in activation and CD3 levels was found between groups. At VDJ recombination sites, patients with type 1 diabetes made fewer insertions and deleted more nucleotides, a pattern implying thymic rearrangement abnormalities.

From each donor, a single peripheral blood sample of around 120 mL on average was drawn into heparinised tubes. A BD FACSAria II was used to sort naive, central memory, regulatory and stem cell-like memory CD4+ T cells with a panel that included CD45RO, CCR7, CD25, CD127, CD95 and CD27. Every sorted population had a purity above 95%. PBMCs were isolated right away by Lymphoprep density gradient centrifugation and were stained directly, without culture. To minimize batch effects, samples were stained and sorted in pairs, one healthy donor with one patient per experiment. The entire amount of isolated RNA was reverse transcribed using the High Capacity cDNA Reverse Transcription Kit, so the sequenced TCRB transcripts were expressed ones. Deep immunoSEQ sequencing was applied to naive, central memory and regulatory T cell samples, giving an average of roughly 3.5 million total reads per sample. After sorted cells were lysed in RLT buffer, RNA was extracted with DNase-treated RNeasy Micro or Mini kits, with the choice depending on cell number. To prevent cross-contamination, each cell subset was processed individually, whereas patient and healthy donor samples were processed jointly. The immunoSEQ multiplex PCR was used to amplify TCRB sequences from cDNA, generating 87-bp fragments that spanned the CDR3 region. The amplicons were sequenced using the Illumina HiSeq platform. In the original analysis: Synthetic template baselines were used to correct PCR bias computationally, reads within Hamming distance 2 were collapsed, and singletons that could not be merged were discarded. Reads were aligned to IMGT to assign V, D and J genes, CDR3 length, and insertions or deletions at six rearrangement sites. Within each subset, clonotype counts were normalized to sorted cell number, and only after that were true diversity and Gini coefficients computed with the tcR R package. The overlap coefficient, calculated on TCRB nucleotide sequences, was used to measure repertoire sharing. The immuneACCESS repertoire file appears here via TCRdb, limited to in-frame rearrangements. These files lack a portion of the clones; in checked studies, under half of the deficit traces to unresolved V genes, and the cause of the others is not known. V and J calls and clone size follow that table, whereas D and trimming were derived from the DNA. This sample lists about 300,000 clones; approximately 8.1% were detected once. The ten top clones hold over 0.8% of the sample.

This clone has just a few counts. Its target antigen remains unknown. No quality values exist for individual bases; no much larger clone is one base distant. Sequenced sample: central memory CD4+ T cells from blood. The sequence was collected from a woman aged 18-29 years in good health.

CDR3 reads: CASSALSSTDTQYF. Here is the DNA: TGTGCCAGCAGTGCTCTCTCCAGCACAGATACGCAGTATTTT. The sequence links TRBV6-1 to TRBJ2-3; confidence is insufficient to name the D gene. Relative to germline, V is 4 bases shorter and J is 0 bases shorter, with 8 bases between their ends. Including the terminal cysteine and phenylalanine, the CDR3 comprises 14 residues. Of the read, only the CDR3 DNA is kept; its 42 bases are in frame from base 1. CDR1 and CDR2 are drawn from the germline V gene: MNHNS, SASEGT.